The 18 T cell receptor beta chains listed next were all sequenced from one sample in a study of spatial heterogeneity in lung cancer. Study-wide findings and caveats: One measure, the expanded intratumoral alpha and beta TCR count, tracked tumor mutation counts.

TCRdb fed the 5' RACE reads into MiXCR, producing one record per CDR3 protein. The sample holds approximately 2,700 distinct CDR3 sequences; about 10% are singletons and the top ten take 7% to 9%. The antigens of these receptors remain unknown. Sample time point: sample taken at primary tumor resection. This specimen consisted of lung tumor tissue, obtained at surgery. The receptors stem from a female donor with early-stage non-small cell lung cancer.

J is TRBJ2-1 and V is TRBV9; TRBD1 matches 7 bases. This CDR3 is 17 amino acids long. V was clipped by 0 bases and J by 5 bases; unmatched bases: 11. Germline V gene sequence: CDR1 SGDLS, CDR2 YYNGEE. CDR3 region: CASSVDSTGQFDNEQFF. In DNA, the CDR3 is TGTGCCAGCAGCGTAGACTCGACAGGGCAGTTCGACAATGAGCAGTTCTTC.

This clonotype is medium-sized by share. The chain couples TRBV4-1 to TRBJ2-6; D unresolved. The CDR3 runs 16 residues. Germline V gene lookup returns CDR1 MGHRA and CDR2 YSYEKL. Trimming took 2 bases from V and 2 from J, leaving 10 bases between them. The CDR3 is CASSQFTKTGANVLTF. CDR3 bases: TGCGCCAGCAGCCAATTTACGAAGACTGGGGCCAACGTCCTGACTTTC.

This clonotype has just a few counts. The gene calls are TRBV20-1 and TRBJ2-7; tentative D call: TRBD2 (6 bases). V lost 3 bases and J lost 3, with 12 bases in between. The CDR3 is 13 amino acids. Looked up from germline, CDR1 is DFQATT and CDR2 is SNEGSKA (reference sequence). Written as DNA, the CDR3 is TGCAGTGCTAGCCGCTTGGGGGGCTACGAGCAGTACTTC. Translated, it gives CSASRLGGYEQYF.

Ten or more counts support this clonotype. The chain employs TRBV6-6 and TRBJ1-5, with unresolved D. The germline V gene encodes CDR1 MNHNY and CDR2 SVGAGI (reference sequence). There are 15 residues in the CDR3. Trimming pared 5 bases from V and 2 bases from J, leaving 13 bases between. The CDR3 DNA reads as TGTGCCAGCAGTGAAGGACGGGAGGGCAATCAGCCCCAGCATTTT. Protein: CASSEGREGNQPQHF.

In its sample, this clonotype is medium-sized (0.01 to 0.1%). V and J are TRBV7-2 and TRBJ1-1; unclear D gene. This CDR3 region has 14 residues. The V end was cut by 3 bases, the J end by 1 base, with 9 bases between. CDR1 is SGHTA, CDR2 FQGNSA, per germline. The CDR3 protein is CASSFPRSNTEAFF. The CDR3 coding sequence is TGTGCCAGCAGCTTTCCCAGATCGAACACTGAAGCTTTCTTT.

This clonotype was recorded at least ten times. V usage is TRBV7-6 and J usage is TRBJ2-2, with TRBD1 matching over 8 bases. The CDR3 has 15 amino acids. Looked up from germline, CDR1 is SGHVS and CDR2 is FNYEAQ. Germline trimming cut 8 bases from V and 6 bases from J; bases unmatched to any gene: 11. The CDR3 here is CASAAWTGLAGELFF. CDR3 DNA sequence: TGTGCCAGCGCAGCCTGGACAGGGTTGGCCGGGGAGCTGTTTTTT.

This clonotype is termed large. The chain couples TRBV9 to TRBJ2-1; D is ambiguous. The germline V gene has CDR1 SGDLS and CDR2 YYNGEE. This CDR3 contains 13 residues. V dropped 0 bases and J dropped 2 bases, with 3 bases sitting between them. CDR3 nucleotide sequence: TGTGCCAGCAGCGTAGGGGCCTACAATGAGCAGTTCTTC. Encoded protein: CASSVGAYNEQFF.

This clonotype occurred many times. CDR3 nucleotide sequence: TGTGCCAGCAGCAGCGGACAGGGTATGGTCGAGCAGTACTTC. Translation gives CASSSGQGMVEQYF. The chain has TRBV9 and TRBJ2-7; 8 bases are shared with TRBD1. The CDR3 is 14 amino acids. Trimming cost V 4 bases and J 6 bases; bases outside gene matches: 9. Per germline, CDR1 SGDLS and CDR2 YYNGEE.

This clonotype is categorized as medium-sized. The chain carries TRBV7-9 and TRBJ2-7, with D possibly being TRBD2 (6 bases). The CDR3 spans 13 residues. The V end was cut by 5 bases, the J end by 7 bases, with 15 bases between. Per the germline V gene, CDR1 is SEHNR and CDR2 is FQNEAQ (reference sequence). This CDR3 reads CASSPGGGREQYV. The CDR3 DNA reads as TGTGCCAGCAGCCCCGGTGGAGGGCGTGAGCAGTACGTC.

This clonotype was seen repeatedly, ten times or more. This sequence joins TRBV29-1 and TRBJ2-1; a weak D match, TRBD2 (6 bases). CDR3 length: 14 residues. Trimming left V 4 bases short and J 5 bases short, with 15 bases between. The V gene's germline CDR1 is SQVTM and CDR2 ANQGSEA. CDR3 in DNA: TGCAGCGTTGTTGGGGTAGCGGACCACAATGAGCAGTTCTTC. Its translation is CSVVGVADHNEQFF.

Ten or more counts support this clonotype. At one end, the junction sequence differs from germline, possibly due to a read error. The J gene is TRBJ2-5, the V gene TRBV4-3, with D possibly TRBD2 on 6 matching bases. The CDR3 is 15 amino acids. The germline gives CDR1 LGHNA, CDR2 YSLEER. CDR3 amino acids: CTSSPRPGGAETQYF. As DNA, the CDR3 is TGCACCAGCAGCCCCCGCCCCGGGGGAGCAGAGACCCAGTACTTC.

This clonotype was recorded once. This rearrangement joins TRBV20-1 to TRBJ2-7; D perhaps matches TRBD1 (6 bases). The V and J ends lost 3 bases and 6 bases respectively, with 18 bases between them. Germline V CDR1 and CDR2: DFQATT, SNEGSKA (reference sequence). CDR3 length equals 14 residues. CDR3 sequence reads: CSASPTGSRGEQYF. The CDR3 nucleotides are TGCAGTGCTAGCCCCACAGGGAGTCGGGGCGAGCAGTACTTC.

This clonotype qualifies as medium-sized. V usage is TRBV7-9 and J usage is TRBJ1-4, with D unclear. V shed 4 bases and J shed 2 bases, with 11 bases lying between them. The CDR3 runs 15 residues. The V gene's germline CDR1 is SEHNR and CDR2 FQNEAQ (reference sequence). In DNA, the CDR3 is TGTGCCAGCAGCTATAAGGGTGGCACTAATGAAAAACTGTTTTTT. Translated, it gives CASSYKGGTNEKLFF.

In its sample, this clonotype ranks as medium-sized (0.01 to 0.1%). This sequence joins TRBV7-2 and TRBJ2-3, with 9 bases identical to TRBD2. Germline values: CDR1 SGHTA, CDR2 FQGNSA. The CDR3 has 14 residues. V shed 8 bases, J shed 4 bases, and the junction held 7 bases outside the gene matches. CDR3 amino acids: CASAVAGAADTQYF. As DNA, the CDR3 is TGTGCCAGCGCCGTAGCGGGGGCTGCAGATACGCAGTATTTT.

This clonotype qualifies as medium-sized. The chain has TRBV18 and TRBJ1-1; D is ambiguous. The germline V and J ends were trimmed by 0 bases and 4 bases, with 12 bases remaining between them. Per the germline V gene, CDR1 is KGHSH and CDR2 is LQKENI. The CDR3 runs 15 residues. The CDR3 here is CASSPPSAGTTEAFF. As DNA, the CDR3 is TGTGCCAGCTCACCACCGTCGGCCGGAACCACTGAAGCTTTCTTT.

The chain links TRBV10-3 to TRBJ1-5; possible D gene TRBD1, 5 bases. V lost 0 bases to trimming and J lost 2 bases, with 14 bases between them. The CDR3 covers 17 residues. Germline CDR1 and CDR2: ENHRY and SYGVKD. CDR3 DNA: TGTGCCATCAGTGAGTCAAGCCTGGGGGGAGGCAATCAGCCCCAGCATTTT. Translation: CAISESSLGGGNQPQHF.

This chain joins TRBV12-5 and TRBJ2-1; 8 bases line up with TRBD2. The CDR3 loop spans 16 amino acids. Germline CDR1 is LGHNT and CDR2 is FRNRAP. Trimming took 2 bases from V and 1 from J; bases not matched to a gene: 4. Here the CDR3 reads CASGLSSGGSYNEQFF. CDR3 DNA: TGTGCTAGTGGTTTGTCAAGCGGGGGTTCCTACAATGAGCAGTTCTTC.

In its sample, this clonotype is medium-sized. The rearrangement joins TRBV20-1 to TRBJ2-5; D gene ambiguous. Germline-derived CDR1 and CDR2 are DFQATT and SNEGSKA (reference sequence). CDR3 length: 11 residues. V was shortened by 7 bases and J by 2 bases, with 8 bases between the two germline ends. For the CDR3, the DNA is TGCAGTGACCTCAGGCAAGAGACCCAGTACTTC. Amino acids: CSDLRQETQYF.